This TCR beta chain was identified in a study of identical twins. General study results and limits: The study reached conclusions through statistical analysis that was cross-sectional, not following the same donors. Abundant beta clonotypes from cord blood had fewer insertions, unlike memory repertoires, which showed none. Sequences that were out-of-frame, alpha and twin-shared displayed an excess of low generation probability.

Ten or more counts support this clonotype. The antigen is undetermined. From germline, CDR1 is MNHEY and CDR2 SVGAGI. The V and J ends lost 2 bases and 4 bases, in that order; junction bases with no gene match: 5. The CDR3 covers 15 residues. A universal primer binding site was introduced by template switching. The final cDNA contained unique molecular identifiers. A single record per CDR3 protein comes from TCRdb applying MiXCR to the 5' RACE reads. The profile shows just over 450,000 distinct CDR3 sequences, around 14% of them singletons. This sample also belongs to another study, concerning yellow fever vaccine responses in identical twins.

The sequencing input was CD4+ T cells sorted from blood. This TCR was sampled from a woman aged 18-30 years in good health. The genes are TRBV6-5 and TRBJ2-3; 8 bases are a match to TRBD2. This chain's CDR3 is CASSYRGGVSDTQYF. The CDR3 DNA reads TGTGCCAGCAGTTACCGGGGGGGTGTGTCAGATACGCAGTATTTT.